The 5 T cell receptor beta chains in this list originate from one sample, sequenced in a study of blood T cell repertoires in COVID-19. Here immunoSEQ multiplex PCR was the method, and the copy in TCRdb shows in-frame clones only, minus some. The data hold 650,000 to 800,000 clones, with just under 90% observed a single time. The material sequenced was peripheral blood. The receptors stem from a woman between 18 and 30 years old with acute or convalescent COVID-19.

This chain connects TRBV18 to TRBJ2-3; D is undetermined. Germline V CDR1 and CDR2: KGHSH, LQKENI. The CDR3 is 13 residues long. Trimming cost V 5 bases and J 4 bases, with 10 bases left between them. The CDR3 region has the DNA TGTGCCAGCTCAGCCCGAGGAGCAGATACGCAGTATTTT. Its translation: CASSARGADTQYF.

A few counts support this clone. J is TRBJ1-5 and V is TRBV30; 8 bases are a match to TRBD1. The germline gives CDR1 GTSNPN, CDR2 SVGIG (reference sequence). This CDR3 is built from 15 residues. The V and J ends lost 2 bases and 5 bases, in that order; junction bases with no gene match: 8. CDR3 nucleotides: TGTGCCTGGAGTCCACCTTACAGGGGGGATCAGCCCCAGCATTTT. This sequence encodes CAWSPPYRGDQPQHF.

This clone was detected once. V usage is TRBV7-6 and J usage is TRBJ1-2, with TRBD1 identical over 12 bases. CDR3 size: 14 residues. The V gene end was trimmed by 5 bases and the J gene end by 8 bases; junction bases not matched to a gene: 6. CDR1 and CDR2 from the germline V gene are SGHVS and FNYEAQ. This CDR3 reads CASSPGQGARGYTF. DNA for the CDR3: TGTGCCAGCAGCCCGGGACAGGGGGCGCGAGGCTACACCTTC.

The rearrangement uses TRBV5-4 and TRBJ2-2; D is uncertain. The germline V gene has CDR1 SGHNT and CDR2 YYREEE (reference sequence). V lost 4 bases and J lost 7, with 11 bases in between. The CDR3 is made up of 13 amino acids. CDR3 coding DNA: TGTGCCAGCAGCCACACCTCGGGCGGGGAGCTGTTTTTT. Amino acid sequence: CASSHTSGGELFF.

The rearrangement uses TRBV7-6 and TRBJ2-3, with D perhaps matching TRBD1 (5 bases). This CDR3 is 14 amino acids long. Germline V gene sequence: CDR1 SGHVS, CDR2 FNYEAQ. V lost 5 bases, J lost 7 bases, and 16 bases lay in between. The CDR3 DNA reads TGTGCCAGCAGCATCTCCCTTGGGGCGAATACGCAGTATTTT. As protein: CASSISLGANTQYF.